This TCR beta chain was sequenced in a study of blood T cell repertoires in COVID-19. Study at large: Whether acute or convalescent, the COVID-19 samples came from the United States, Italy and Spain. PBMCs, B-cell-depleted T cells, or T cells provided the cDNA or gDNA that made up the material.

The method was immunoSEQ multiplex PCR; TCRdb's version includes in-frame clones alone and lacks a portion of them. The sample yields 150,000 or so clones, roughly 75% seen once. The study drew participants aged about 18 to 89 years from fewer than 30 US areas. Each participant's cohort was designated according to participant-reported clinical history. This TCR was sampled from a woman in her forties or fifties who had recovered from COVID-19. Sequencing was performed on PBMCs or T cells enriched from blood (not recorded which).

The CDR3 DNA reads TGTGCCAGCTCACCATCGCAGGGGGGTTTGGGCACTGAAGCTTTCTTT. It specifies CASSPSQGGLGTEAFF. The J gene is TRBJ1-1, the V gene TRBV18; TRBD1 matches at 7 bases. CDR1 is KGHSH and CDR2 is LQKENI in the germline V gene. The length of the CDR3 is 16 residues. V shed 2 bases, J shed 4 bases, and the junction held 10 bases outside the gene matches.